This TCR beta chain was identified during a study of blood T cell repertoires in COVID-19. Study summary: COVID-19 samples collected from the United States, Italy and Spain covered acute and convalescent phases.

V shed 3 bases, J shed 4 bases, and the junction held 7 bases outside the gene matches. The CDR3 covers 15 residues. Per germline, CDR1 SGHRS and CDR2 YFSETQ. Original processing methods: The authors estimated nucleated cell counts from reference gene primer amplification. The protocol was immunoSEQ multiplex PCR, while the TCRdb copy is restricted to in-frame clones and leaves out a portion. V, J and clone size reflect that table, while D and trimming were determined from the DNA. The table lists 250,000 to 350,000 clones, roughly 87% of them singletons. This receptor was taken from a man younger than 30 with active or convalescent COVID-19. Sequencing was done on a sample of peripheral blood. The rearrangement links TRBV5-1 to TRBJ1-1, with 9 bases fitting TRBD1. The CDR3 region is CASSSLQTGGTEAFF. CDR3 coding DNA: TGCGCCAGCAGCTCACTCCAGACAGGGGGCACTGAAGCTTTCTTT.